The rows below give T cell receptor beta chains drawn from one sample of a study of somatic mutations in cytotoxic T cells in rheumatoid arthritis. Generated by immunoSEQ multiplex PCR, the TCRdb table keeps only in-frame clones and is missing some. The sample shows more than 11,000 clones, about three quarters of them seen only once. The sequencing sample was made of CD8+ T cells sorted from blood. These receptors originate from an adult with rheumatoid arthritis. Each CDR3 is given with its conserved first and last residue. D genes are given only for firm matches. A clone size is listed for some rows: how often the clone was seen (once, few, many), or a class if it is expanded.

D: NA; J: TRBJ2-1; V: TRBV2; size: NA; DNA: TGTGCCAGCGAGGGGAATGAGCAGTTCTTC; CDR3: CASEGNEQFF
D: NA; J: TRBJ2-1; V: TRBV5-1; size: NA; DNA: TGCGCCAGCAGCTTGGACAGCTACAATGAGCAGTTCTTC; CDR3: CASSLDSYNEQFF
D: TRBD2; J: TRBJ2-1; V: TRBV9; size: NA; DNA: TGTGCCAGCAGTACGACTAGCGGGAGGGGCACCTACAATGAGCAGTTCTTC; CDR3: CASSTTSGRGTYNEQFF
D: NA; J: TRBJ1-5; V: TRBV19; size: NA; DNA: TGTGCCAGTAGTTCTCCGACAGAATATAGCAATCAGCCCCAGCATTTT; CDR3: CASSSPTEYSNQPQHF
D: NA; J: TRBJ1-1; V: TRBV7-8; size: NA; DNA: TGTGCCAGCAGCTTATCGACCCCGCGCACTGAAGCTTTCTTT; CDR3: CASSLSTPRTEAFF
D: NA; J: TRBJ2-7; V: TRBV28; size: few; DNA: TGTGCCAGCAGTTTAGGCCGGGACTCCTACTACGAGCAGTACTTC; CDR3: CASSLGRDSYYEQYF
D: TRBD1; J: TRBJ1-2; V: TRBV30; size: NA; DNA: TGTGCCTGGAGTCCCCCGGACAGGCCTAACTATGGCTACACCTTC; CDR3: CAWSPPDRPNYGYTF
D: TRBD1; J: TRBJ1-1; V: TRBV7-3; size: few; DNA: TGTGCCAGCAGCGGAGGGACAGGGGAGACTGAAGCTTTCTTT; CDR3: CASSGGTGETEAFF
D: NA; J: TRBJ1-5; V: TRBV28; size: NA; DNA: TGTGCCAGCAGTTTGGCCCCCGGTGGGAATCAGCCCCAGCATTTT; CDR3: CASSLAPGGNQPQHF
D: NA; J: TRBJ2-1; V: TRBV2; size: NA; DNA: TGTGCCAGCAGTGGGGAGTTGGACATGGACAATGAGCAGTTCTTC; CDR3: CASSGELDMDNEQFF
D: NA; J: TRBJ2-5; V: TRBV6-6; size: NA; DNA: TGTGCCAGCAGTTACCCTGGCTGGGAGACCCAGTACTTC; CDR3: CASSYPGWETQYF
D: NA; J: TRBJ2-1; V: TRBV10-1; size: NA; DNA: TGCGCCAGCTCCTCGGAGTCCTACAATGAGCAGTTCTTC; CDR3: CASSSESYNEQFF
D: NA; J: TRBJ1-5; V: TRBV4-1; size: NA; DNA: TGCGCCAGCAGCCAGTACGCAGGGAATGGAAATCAGCCCCAGCATTTT; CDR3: CASSQYAGNGNQPQHF
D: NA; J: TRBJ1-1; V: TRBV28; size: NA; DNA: TGTGCCAGCAGTTTAACGGTCAGGAACACTGAAGCTTTCTTT; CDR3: CASSLTVRNTEAFF
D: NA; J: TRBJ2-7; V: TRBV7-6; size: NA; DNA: TGTGCCAGCAGCGTCGGGTCCTACTACGAGCAGTACTTC; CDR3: CASSVGSYYEQYF
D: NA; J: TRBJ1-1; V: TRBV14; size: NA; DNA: TGTGCCAGCAGCCAGTGGACCCATGAAGCTTTCTTT; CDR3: CASSQWTHEAFF
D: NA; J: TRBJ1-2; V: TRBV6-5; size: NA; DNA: TGTGCCAGCAGTTACTCGGGCTCTACTAACTATGGCTACACCTTC; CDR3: CASSYSGSTNYGYTF
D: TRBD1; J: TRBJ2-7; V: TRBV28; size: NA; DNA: TGTGCCAGCAGCCAGGACAGGGTCCAAGGAACCTACGAGCAGTACTTC; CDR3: CASSQDRVQGTYEQYF
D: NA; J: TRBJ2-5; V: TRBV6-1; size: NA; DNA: TGTGCCAGCCGAGGGTTGGCGGGACCAATTGAGACCCAGTACTTC; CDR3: CASRGLAGPIETQYF
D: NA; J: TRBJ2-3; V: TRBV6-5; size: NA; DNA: TGTGCCAGCAGTTACTCGGGGAGCGCGCAGTATTTT; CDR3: CASSYSGSAQYF
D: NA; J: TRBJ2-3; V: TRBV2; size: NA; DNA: TGTGCCAGCAGGTCCGGGGGATATACTAGCACAGATACGCAGTATTTT; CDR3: CASRSGGYTSTDTQYF
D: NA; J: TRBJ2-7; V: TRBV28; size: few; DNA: TGTGCCAGCAGGCTAAGCTTTGACAGCTACGAGCAGTACTTC; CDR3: CASRLSFDSYEQYF
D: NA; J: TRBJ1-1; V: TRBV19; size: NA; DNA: TGTGCCAGTAGTATAGCAGTTACTTTGAACACTGAAGCTTTCTTT; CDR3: CASSIAVTLNTEAFF